This T cell receptor (beta chain) is from a study of T cells after somatic rescue of genetic block. Profiling relied on immunoSEQ multiplex PCR, and the TCRdb table lists in-frame clones only, not all of them. This sample carries 110,000 or so clones, 80% to 95% of them seen once, and the ten largest clones take more than 1.4%. The CDR3 is made up of 15 amino acids. The germline V gene encodes CDR1 MGHRA and CDR2 YSYEKL. Losses at the gene ends were 4 bases for V and 10 bases for J; bases not matched to a gene: 9. The J gene is TRBJ1-6, the V gene TRBV4-1, with 8 nucleotides matching TRBD1. This clonotype was obtained from a woman aged 18-30 years. Sequencing was carried out using peripheral blood mononuclear cells (PBMCs). CDR3 region: CASSPWTGPRSPLHF. In nucleotides, the CDR3 is TGCGCCAGCAGCCCCTGGACAGGGCCAAGGTCACCCCTCCACTTT.